The next 11 T cell receptor beta chains were all read from a single sample in a study of T cell changes during pregnancy in multiple sclerosis. Using immunoSEQ multiplex PCR, the repertoire was profiled, and TCRdb retains in-frame clones only, with some absent. The table records about 38,000 clones, roughly 91% of them present only once. The source was CD4+ T cells from peripheral blood mononuclear cells, collected after pregnancy. These receptors were collected from a female donor in good health, enrolled as a control in a pregnancy study.

The genes are TRBV11-3 and TRBJ2-7; D unclear. Deletions cut 1 base from V and 1 base from J, with 8 bases between. The CDR3 covers 14 residues. The germline V gene encodes CDR1 SGHNT and CDR2 YENEEA. CDR3 nucleotides: TGTGCCAGCAGCTTAGGCCCCAGTTCCTACGAGCAGTACTTC. Protein: CASSLGPSSYEQYF.

The chain recombines TRBV11-3 with TRBJ2-7; maybe TRBD2 (5 bases). The CDR3 covers 13 residues. In germline, CDR1 is SGHNT, CDR2 YENEEA. Trimming took off 3 bases at V and 3 bases at J, with 9 bases between the two ends. CDR3 loop: CASSFRTSYEQYF. CDR3 bases: TGTGCCAGCAGCTTTAGAACTAGCTACGAGCAGTACTTC.

The chain recombines TRBV9 with TRBJ1-4, with TRBD1 matching over 10 bases. Germline V gene lookup returns CDR1 SGDLS and CDR2 YYNGEE. The CDR3 runs 14 residues. The J segment lost 8 bases and the V segment lost 3 bases, leaving 4 bases of the junction unmatched. The CDR3 DNA follows: TGTGCCAGCAGCGCGACAGGGGGCTACGAAAAACTGTTTTTT. This encodes CASSATGGYEKLFF.

The J gene is TRBJ1-2, the V gene TRBV7-2; D unresolved. CDR3 length equals 14 residues. Between the trimmed V and J ends, which lost 5 bases and 4 bases, there was a span of 14 bases. Germline CDR1 SGHTA, CDR2 FQGNSA. Written as DNA, the CDR3 is TGTGCCAGCAGCCCGGGTGAGGGTGTCTATGGCTACACCTTC. Translated: CASSPGEGVYGYTF.

The CDR3: CAIRDSGIPTDTQYF. In DNA form, the CDR3 reads TGTGCCATCAGGGACAGCGGGATCCCCACAGATACGCAGTATTTT. The J gene is TRBJ2-3, the V gene TRBV10-3; perhaps TRBD2 as D (7 bases). CDR1 ENHRY and CDR2 SYGVKD come from the germline V gene. Trimming removed 6 bases from V and 2 bases from J, with 15 bases in between. This CDR3 spans 15 amino acids.

V usage is TRBV6-6 and J usage is TRBJ2-7; a possible D gene is TRBD1 (6 bases). The V gene's germline CDR1 is MNHNY and CDR2 SVGAGI (reference sequence). The germline V and J ends were trimmed by 1 base and 0 bases, with 7 bases remaining between them. The CDR3 contains 14 residues. This chain's CDR3 is CASSYFRGSYEQYF. The CDR3 bases are TGTGCCAGCAGTTACTTCAGGGGCTCCTACGAGCAGTACTTC.

The DNA for the CDR3 is TGTGCCAGCAGCGTACCCCGGGGAGCGGGGGGCACAGATACGCAGTATTTT. It translates to CASSVPRGAGGTDTQYF. The rearrangement uses TRBV9 and TRBJ2-3; 8 bases line up with TRBD2. This CDR3 has 17 amino acids. The germline V gene encodes CDR1 SGDLS and CDR2 YYNGEE. V lost 1 base to trimming and J lost 1 base; unmatched junction nucleotides: 8.

The chain couples TRBV15 to TRBJ2-5; a weak D match, TRBD2 (6 bases). Germline CDR1 is LNHNV and CDR2 is YYDKDF (reference sequence). V dropped 3 bases and J dropped 4 bases, with 21 bases sitting between them. This CDR3 has 17 amino acids. CDR3 in amino acids: CATSRGAFWGDGETQYF. DNA of the CDR3: TGTGCCACCAGCAGGGGCGCATTTTGGGGGGATGGAGAGACCCAGTACTTC.

The chain links TRBV11-1 to TRBJ2-1, with TRBD2 matching over 8 bases. The CDR3 spans 15 residues. Per germline, CDR1 SGHAT and CDR2 FQDESV (reference sequence). The V gene end was trimmed by 2 bases and the J gene end by 6 bases; junction bases not matched to a gene: 6. The CDR3 nucleotides are TGTGCCAGCAGCTTAAGGCGGGAGGAGATCAATGAGCAGTTCTTC. Its protein product is CASSLRREEINEQFF.

The chain is built from TRBV6-4 and TRBJ1-1, with D maybe TRBD1 (6 bases). Germline values: CDR1 MRHNA, CDR2 SNTAGT. V lost 2 bases to trimming and J lost 11 bases, with 15 bases between them. The length of the CDR3 is 13 residues. In DNA form, the CDR3 reads TGTGCCAGCAGTGACCTAGGGGGGGGACGGGCTTTCTTT. It yields the protein CASSDLGGGRAFF.

This rearrangement joins TRBV5-8 to TRBJ2-7; D perhaps matches TRBD2 (6 bases). Germline CDR1 and CDR2: SGHTS and YDEGEE. This CDR3 region has 12 residues. V was clipped by 4 bases and J by 4 bases, with 9 bases between them. Here the CDR3 reads CASSRGEYEQYF. The CDR3 bases are TGTGCCAGCAGCCGCGGGGAGTACGAGCAGTACTTC.